The subject of this entry is one T cell receptor beta chain. Its antigen is currently unknown. These data belong to a study of cytomegalovirus exposure and HLA in healthy donors. Study-wide findings and caveats: Sequencing likely generated an artifact that appeared as a cluster of highly shared sequence variants. TCR beta sequences reportedly predicted most subjects' HLA-A and HLA-B alleles accurately.

In germline, CDR1 is SGHRS, CDR2 YFSETQ. CDR3 size: 14 residues. V was clipped by 4 bases and J by 6 bases, with 13 bases between them. 13 Jbeta primers and 60 Vbeta primers were used for the PCR. In the original analysis: In a later analysis, the count reached about 82 million unique TCR beta chains, with 8.5 million to 14 million shared. Libraries were prepared by immunoSEQ multiplex PCR; TCRdb keeps only in-frame clonotypes and omits some of them. The D gene and trimming were derived from the DNA, and the V and J assignments and clone size from that table. The listing records about 170,000 clones. This clonotype originated in a woman under 30 in good health and CMV-seropositive. This rearrangement joins TRBV5-1 to TRBJ1-4, with D maybe TRBD1 (5 bases). Material: PBMCs. As DNA, the CDR3 is TGCGCCAGCAGCCCGGGGAGGGGAGATGAAAAACTGTTTTTT. Translating it yields CASSPGRGDEKLFF.